The 8 T cell receptor beta chains presented below share a single source sample, sequenced in a study of blood T cells in healthy people across ages. It was with a sample-barcoded 5' primer and a J-beta primer mix that a second PCR of about 7 to 12 cycles was run. One entry per CDR3 protein results from TCRdb running MiXCR on the 5' RACE reads. The sample carries 1.5 million to 2 million distinct CDR3 sequences, 30% to 40% recorded once. Sequencing used blood. Receptors were obtained from a woman younger than 45 in good health.

V is TRBV7-9 and J is TRBJ2-3, with 10 positions matching TRBD2. From germline, CDR1 is SEHNR and CDR2 FQNEAQ (reference sequence). This CDR3 comprises 19 residues. Trimming took 5 bases from V and 3 from J; bases not matched to a gene: 17. CDR3 sequence (DNA): TGTGCCAGCAGCGCGCTAGGGGGGTCTAGCGGGAGTCTGACAGATACGCAGTATTTT. Translated, it gives CASSALGGSSGSLTDTQYF.

The CDR3 bases are TGTGCCAGCACCTCTATAGGTCGTAGTTCACCCCTCCACTTT. This gives the protein CASTSIGRSSPLHF. This chain joins TRBV12-3 or TRBV12-4 and TRBJ1-6; D is uncertain. This CDR3 has 14 amino acids. Trimming left V 7 bases short and J 9 bases short, with 16 bases between.

The chain is built from TRBV29-1 and TRBJ2-5; unclear D gene. The CDR3 has 14 residues. CDR1 and CDR2 from the germline V gene are SQVTM and ANQGSEA. Trimming removed 4 bases from V and 1 base from J, with 13 bases in between. This CDR3 reads CSVGSGPAQETQYF. CDR3 in DNA: TGCAGCGTTGGGTCAGGACCGGCCCAAGAGACCCAGTACTTC.

This clonotype has a handful of counts. The gene calls are TRBV5-6 and TRBJ2-3; tentatively, D is TRBD2 (5 bases). Trimming took off 1 base at V and 4 bases at J, with 13 bases between the two ends. The CDR3 length is 15 residues. CDR1 SGHDT and CDR2 YYEEEE come from the germline V gene. CDR3 in amino acids: CASSLRWEWADTQYF. The CDR3 DNA reads as TGTGCCAGCAGCTTGAGGTGGGAGTGGGCAGATACGCAGTATTTT.

V gene TRBV15 combines with J gene TRBJ1-6, with D possibly matching TRBD1 (5 bases). Trimming cost V 0 bases and J 6 bases, with 6 bases left between them. Germline V gene data show CDR1 as LNHNV and CDR2 as YYDKDF (reference sequence). This CDR3 comprises 14 residues. DNA for the CDR3: TGTGCCACCAGCAGAGAGGGGGTTAATTCACCCCTCCACTTT. Residues: CATSREGVNSPLHF.

This clonotype has a handful of counts. This chain connects TRBV20-1 to TRBJ2-1; the match to TRBD2 covers 7 bases. V shed 3 bases and J 0 bases; nucleotides not matched to a gene: 8. Germline lookup yields CDR1 DFQATT and CDR2 SNEGSKA (reference sequence). This CDR3 has 16 residues. CDR3 sequence: CSARGGTTRSYNEQFF. CDR3 DNA: TGCAGTGCTAGGGGGGGGACTACCCGCTCCTACAATGAGCAGTTCTTC.

There are many counts of this clonotype. The V gene is TRBV4-1, the J gene TRBJ2-7; the D is unclear. The CDR3 has 13 residues. V was trimmed by 1 base and J by 2 bases, leaving 6 bases between them. Germline V CDR1 and CDR2: MGHRA, YSYEKL. The CDR3 DNA follows: TGCGCCAGCAGCCAAGGGGCCCCCTACGAGCAGTACTTC. Translated: CASSQGAPYEQYF.

In this sample, this clonotype turned up many times. The chain joins TRBV29-1 to TRBJ2-5, with a weak D call TRBD2 (5 bases). CDR3 length equals 13 residues. Germline-derived CDR1 and CDR2 are SQVTM and ANQGSEA. V lost 7 bases, J lost 4 bases, and 16 bases lay in between. CDR3 sequence: CSAERGGRETQYF. CDR3 coding DNA: TGCAGCGCCGAACGGGGTGGTAGAGAGACCCAGTACTTC.